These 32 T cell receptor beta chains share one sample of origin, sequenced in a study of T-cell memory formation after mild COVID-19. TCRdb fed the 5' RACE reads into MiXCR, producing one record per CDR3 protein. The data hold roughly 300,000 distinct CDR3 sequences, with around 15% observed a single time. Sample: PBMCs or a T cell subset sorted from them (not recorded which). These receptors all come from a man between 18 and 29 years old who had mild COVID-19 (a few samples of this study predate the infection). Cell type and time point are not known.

CDR3 bases: TGTGCCAGCAGCTCCCAGACCCATGTAACCCTCTACGAGCAGTACTTC. The encoded protein is CASSSQTHVTLYEQYF. The rearrangement links TRBV6-6 to TRBJ2-7; D not certain. CDR1 is MNHNY and CDR2 is SVGAGI in the germline V gene (reference sequence). Trimming took 6 bases from V and 3 from J, leaving 21 bases between them. The CDR3 extends over 16 amino acids.

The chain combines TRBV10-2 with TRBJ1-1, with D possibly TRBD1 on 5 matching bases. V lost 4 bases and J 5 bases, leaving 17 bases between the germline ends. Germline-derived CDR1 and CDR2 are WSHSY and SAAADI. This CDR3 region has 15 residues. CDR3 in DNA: TGCGCCAGCAGTGGCAGCACAGGTTCCTGGACTGAAGCTTTCTTT. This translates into CASSGSTGSWTEAFF.

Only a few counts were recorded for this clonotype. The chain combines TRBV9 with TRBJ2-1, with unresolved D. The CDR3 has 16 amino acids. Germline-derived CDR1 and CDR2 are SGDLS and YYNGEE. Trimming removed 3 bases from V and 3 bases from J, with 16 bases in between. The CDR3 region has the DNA TGTGCCAGCAGCGCTTGGACCTCGCTCTACTACAATGAGCAGTTCTTC. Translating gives CASSAWTSLYYNEQFF.

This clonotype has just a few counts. The CDR3 is CASSVTGGTQGAQYF. The DNA of the CDR3 is TGTGCCAGCAGCGTGACAGGCGGCACACAAGGGGCCCAGTACTTC. The V and J genes are TRBV9 and TRBJ2-5, with a tentative D call TRBD1 (6 bases). CDR1 is SGDLS, CDR2 YYNGEE, per germline. Between the trimmed V and J ends, which lost 2 bases and 9 bases, there was a span of 20 bases. This CDR3 is 15 amino acids long.

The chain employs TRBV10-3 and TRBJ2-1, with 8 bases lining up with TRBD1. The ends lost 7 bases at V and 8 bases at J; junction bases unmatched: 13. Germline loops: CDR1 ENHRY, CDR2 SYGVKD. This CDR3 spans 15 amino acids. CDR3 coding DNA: TGTGCCATCAATCAGGGGGCAGATAGCCCGCATGAGCAGTTCTTC. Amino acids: CAINQGADSPHEQFF.

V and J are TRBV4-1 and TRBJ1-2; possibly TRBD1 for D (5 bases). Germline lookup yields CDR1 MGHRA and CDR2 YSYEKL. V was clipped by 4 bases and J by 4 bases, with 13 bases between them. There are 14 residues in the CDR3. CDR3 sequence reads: CASSRGASSYGYTF. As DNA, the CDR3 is TGCGCCAGCAGCCGAGGGGCCAGCTCCTATGGCTACACCTTC.

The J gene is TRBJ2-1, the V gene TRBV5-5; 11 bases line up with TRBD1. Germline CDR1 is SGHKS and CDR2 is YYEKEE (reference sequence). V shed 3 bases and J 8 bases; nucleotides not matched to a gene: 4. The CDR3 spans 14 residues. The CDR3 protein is CASSSRDRGYEQFF. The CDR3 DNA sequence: TGTGCCAGCAGCTCCCGGGACAGGGGGTATGAGCAGTTCTTC.

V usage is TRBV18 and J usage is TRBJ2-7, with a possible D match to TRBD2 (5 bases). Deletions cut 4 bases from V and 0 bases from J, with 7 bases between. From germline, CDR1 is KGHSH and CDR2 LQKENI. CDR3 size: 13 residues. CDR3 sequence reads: CASSRGSSYEQYF. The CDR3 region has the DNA TGTGCCAGCTCACGAGGGAGCTCCTACGAGCAGTACTTC.

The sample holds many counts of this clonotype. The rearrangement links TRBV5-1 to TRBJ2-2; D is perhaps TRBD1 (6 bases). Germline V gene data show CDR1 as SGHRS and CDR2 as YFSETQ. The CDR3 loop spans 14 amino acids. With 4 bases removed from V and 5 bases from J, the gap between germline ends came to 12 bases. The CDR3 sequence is CASSDPQGTGELFF. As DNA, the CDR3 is TGCGCCAGCAGCGACCCACAGGGAACCGGGGAGCTGTTTTTT. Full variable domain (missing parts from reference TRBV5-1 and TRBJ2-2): KAGVTQTPRYLIKTRGQQVTLSCSPISGHRSVSWYQQTPGQGLQFLFEYFSETQRNKGNFPGRFSGRQFSNSRSEMNVSTLELGDSALYLCASSDPQGTGELFFGEGSRLTVL.

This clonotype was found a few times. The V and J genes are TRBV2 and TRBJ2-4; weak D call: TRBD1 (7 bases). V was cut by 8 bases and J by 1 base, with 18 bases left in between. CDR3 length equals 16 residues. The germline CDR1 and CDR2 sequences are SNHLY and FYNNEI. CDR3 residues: CASRRESGGAKNIQYF. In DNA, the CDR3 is TGTGCCAGCCGCCGGGAATCAGGGGGGGCCAAAAACATTCAGTACTTC.

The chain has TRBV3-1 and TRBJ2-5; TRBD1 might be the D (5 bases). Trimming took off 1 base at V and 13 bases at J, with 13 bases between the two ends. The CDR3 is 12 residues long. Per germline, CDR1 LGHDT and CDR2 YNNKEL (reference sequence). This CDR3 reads CASSQGRGHWYF. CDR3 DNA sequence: TGTGCCAGCAGCCAAGGGCGAGGACATTGGTACTTC.

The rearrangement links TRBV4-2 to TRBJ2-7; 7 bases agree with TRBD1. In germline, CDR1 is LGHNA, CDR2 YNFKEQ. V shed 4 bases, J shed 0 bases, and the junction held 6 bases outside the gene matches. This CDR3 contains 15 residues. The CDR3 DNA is TGTGCCAGCAGCCCCGGGACAGAGAGCTCCTACGAGCAGTACGTC. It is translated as CASSPGTESSYEQYV.

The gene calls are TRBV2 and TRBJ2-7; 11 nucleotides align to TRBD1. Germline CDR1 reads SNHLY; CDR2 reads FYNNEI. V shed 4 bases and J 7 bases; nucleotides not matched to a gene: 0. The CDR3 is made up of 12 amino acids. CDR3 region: CASSGDRGEQYV. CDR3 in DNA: TGTGCCAGCAGTGGGGACAGGGGGGAGCAGTACGTC.

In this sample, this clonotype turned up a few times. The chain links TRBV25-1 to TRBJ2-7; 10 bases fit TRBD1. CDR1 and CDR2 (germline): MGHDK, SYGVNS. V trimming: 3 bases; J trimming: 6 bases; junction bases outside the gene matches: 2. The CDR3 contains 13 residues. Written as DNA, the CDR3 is TGTGCCAGCAGTGAGACAGGGGGCGGCGAGCAGTACGTC. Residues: CASSETGGGEQYV.

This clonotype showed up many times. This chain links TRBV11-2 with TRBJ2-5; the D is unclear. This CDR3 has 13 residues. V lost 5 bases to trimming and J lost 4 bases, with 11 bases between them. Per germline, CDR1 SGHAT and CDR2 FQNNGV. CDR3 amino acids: CASSPNQLETQYF. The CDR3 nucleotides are TGTGCCAGCAGCCCAAACCAACTAGAGACCCAGTACTTC.

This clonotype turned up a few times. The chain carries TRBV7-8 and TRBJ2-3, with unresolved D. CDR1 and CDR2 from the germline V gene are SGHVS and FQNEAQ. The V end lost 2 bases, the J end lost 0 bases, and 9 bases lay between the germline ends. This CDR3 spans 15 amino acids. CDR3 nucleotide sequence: TGTGCCAGCAGCTTAATGGACCTGAGCACAGATACGCAGTATTTT. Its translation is CASSLMDLSTDTQYF.

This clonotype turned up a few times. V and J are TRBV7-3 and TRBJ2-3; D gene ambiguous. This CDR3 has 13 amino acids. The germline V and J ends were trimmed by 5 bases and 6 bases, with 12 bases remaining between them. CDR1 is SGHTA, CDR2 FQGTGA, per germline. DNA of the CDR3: TGTGCCAGCAGCCCATATGTGTGGGATACGCAGTATTTT. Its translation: CASSPYVWDTQYF.

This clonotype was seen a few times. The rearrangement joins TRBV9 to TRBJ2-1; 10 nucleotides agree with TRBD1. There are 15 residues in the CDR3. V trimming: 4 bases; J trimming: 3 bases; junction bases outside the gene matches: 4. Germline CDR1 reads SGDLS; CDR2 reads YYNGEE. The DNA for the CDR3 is TGTGCCAGCAGCTTCGGACAGGGGGGCTACAATGAGCAGTTCTTC. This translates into CASSFGQGGYNEQFF.

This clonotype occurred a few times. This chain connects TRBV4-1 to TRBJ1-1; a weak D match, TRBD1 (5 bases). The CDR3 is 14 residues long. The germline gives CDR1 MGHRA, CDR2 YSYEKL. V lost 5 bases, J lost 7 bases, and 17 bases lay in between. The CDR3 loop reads CASSTEIGVGEAFF. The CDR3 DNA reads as TGCGCCAGCAGCACAGAAATAGGGGTGGGTGAAGCTTTCTTT.

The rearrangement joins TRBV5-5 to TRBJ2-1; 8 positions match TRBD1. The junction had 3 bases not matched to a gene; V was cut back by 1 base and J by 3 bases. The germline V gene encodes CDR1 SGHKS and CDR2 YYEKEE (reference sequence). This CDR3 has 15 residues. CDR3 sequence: CASSLTGGGYNEQFF. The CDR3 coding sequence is TGTGCCAGCAGCTTGACAGGGGGAGGCTACAATGAGCAGTTCTTC.

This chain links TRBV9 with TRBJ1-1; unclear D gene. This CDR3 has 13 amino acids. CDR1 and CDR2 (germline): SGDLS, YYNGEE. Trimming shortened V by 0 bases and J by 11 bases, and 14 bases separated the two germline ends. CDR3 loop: CASSVDISKEAFF. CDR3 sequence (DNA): TGTGCCAGCAGCGTAGATATCTCCAAGGAGGCTTTCTTT.

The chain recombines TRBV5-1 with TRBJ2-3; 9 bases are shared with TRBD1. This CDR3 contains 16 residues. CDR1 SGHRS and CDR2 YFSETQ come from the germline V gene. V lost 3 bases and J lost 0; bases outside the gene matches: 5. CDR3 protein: CASSSGTGTSTDTQYF. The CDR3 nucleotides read TGCGCCAGCAGCTCCGGGACAGGGACTAGCACAGATACGCAGTATTTT.

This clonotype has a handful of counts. The CDR3 sequence is CASSQDRVNQPQHF. In DNA, the CDR3 is TGCGCCAGCAGCCAGGACAGGGTCAATCAGCCCCAGCATTTT. The chain employs TRBV4-3 and TRBJ1-5; TRBD1 matches at 8 bases. V was pared by 3 bases and J by 3 bases, with 1 base of the junction left unmatched. The CDR3 has 14 residues. Per the germline V gene, CDR1 is LGHNA and CDR2 is YSLEER.

The CDR3 here is CASSKGLAGGGDTQYF. CDR3 coding DNA: TGTGCCAGCAGCAAGGGACTAGCGGGGGGGGGAGATACGCAGTATTTT. This rearrangement joins TRBV6-2 or TRBV6-3 to TRBJ2-3, with 16 bases fitting TRBD2. With 6 bases clipped from V and 5 bases from J, the junction kept 5 bases outside the gene matches. The germline V gene has CDR1 MNHEY and CDR2 SVGEGT. The CDR3 runs to 16 residues.

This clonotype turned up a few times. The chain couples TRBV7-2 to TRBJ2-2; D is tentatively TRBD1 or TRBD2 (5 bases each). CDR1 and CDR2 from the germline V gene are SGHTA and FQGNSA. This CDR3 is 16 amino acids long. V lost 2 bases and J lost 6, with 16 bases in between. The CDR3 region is CASSLPPGRAAGELFF. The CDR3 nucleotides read TGTGCCAGCAGCTTACCCCCGGGACGAGCGGCCGGGGAGCTGTTTTTT.

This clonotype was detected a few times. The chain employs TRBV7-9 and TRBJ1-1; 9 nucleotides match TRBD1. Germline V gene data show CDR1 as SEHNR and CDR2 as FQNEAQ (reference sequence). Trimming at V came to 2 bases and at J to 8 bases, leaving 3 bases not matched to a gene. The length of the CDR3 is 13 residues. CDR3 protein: CASSLWGQGEAFF. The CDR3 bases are TGTGCCAGCAGCTTATGGGGACAGGGAGAAGCTTTCTTT.

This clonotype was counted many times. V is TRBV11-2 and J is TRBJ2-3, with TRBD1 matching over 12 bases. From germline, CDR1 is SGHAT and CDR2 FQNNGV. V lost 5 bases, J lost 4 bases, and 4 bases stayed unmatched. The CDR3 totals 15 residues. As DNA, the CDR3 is TGTGCCAGCAGCGAGGGACAGGGGGCGGCAGATACGCAGTATTTT. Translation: CASSEGQGAADTQYF.

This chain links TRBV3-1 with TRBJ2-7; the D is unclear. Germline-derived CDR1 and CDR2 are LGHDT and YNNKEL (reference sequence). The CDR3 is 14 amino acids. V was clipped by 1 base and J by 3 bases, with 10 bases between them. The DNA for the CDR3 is TGTGCCAGCAGCCAAGTACCCCTAGTCTACGAGCAGTACTTC. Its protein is CASSQVPLVYEQYF.

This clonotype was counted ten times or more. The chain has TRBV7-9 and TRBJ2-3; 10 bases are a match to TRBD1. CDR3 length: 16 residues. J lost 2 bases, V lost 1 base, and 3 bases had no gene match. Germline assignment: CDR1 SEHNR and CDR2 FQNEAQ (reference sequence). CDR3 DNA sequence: TGTGCCAGCAGCTTAGGCGGGACAGGGGCCACAGATACGCAGTATTTT. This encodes CASSLGGTGATDTQYF.

CDR3 sequence: CASSSGPNGGKNIQYF. The CDR3 coding sequence is TGTGCCAGCAGCTCCGGGCCCAACGGGGGCAAAAACATTCAGTACTTC. The chain couples TRBV12-3 or TRBV12-4 to TRBJ2-4; weak D call: TRBD2 (6 bases). The CDR3 consists of 16 residues. Trimming removed 6 bases at V and 3 bases at J, with 18 bases between.

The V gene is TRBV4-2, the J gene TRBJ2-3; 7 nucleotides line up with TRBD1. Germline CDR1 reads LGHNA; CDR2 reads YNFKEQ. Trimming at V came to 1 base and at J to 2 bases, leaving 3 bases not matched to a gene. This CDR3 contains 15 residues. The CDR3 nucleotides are TGTGCCAGCAGCCAAGGACAGGGTCTCACAGATACGCAGTATTTT. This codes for CASSQGQGLTDTQYF.

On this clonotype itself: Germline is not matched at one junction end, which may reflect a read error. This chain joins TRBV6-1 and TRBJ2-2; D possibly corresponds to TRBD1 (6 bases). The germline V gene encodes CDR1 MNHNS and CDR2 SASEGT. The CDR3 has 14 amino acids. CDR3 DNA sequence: TGTGCCAACAGTCGGACAGTTAACGACGGGGAGCTGTTTTTT. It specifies CANSRTVNDGELFF.